The entry that follows covers one T cell receptor beta chain sequence. The data stem from a study of T cell changes during pregnancy in multiple sclerosis. The V and J ends lost 0 bases and 8 bases respectively, with 10 bases between them. Germline assignment: CDR1 SQVTM and CDR2 ANQGSEA. CDR3 length equals 12 residues. Method: immunoSEQ multiplex PCR; TCRdb's copy keeps in-frame clones and lacks some. The repertoire holds roughly 48,000 clones, with 85% to 95% as singletons. The receptor was derived from a female donor in good health, enrolled as a control in a pregnancy study. The sample was CD4+ T cells from peripheral blood mononuclear cells, taken in the second trimester of pregnancy. The chain recombines TRBV29-1 with TRBJ1-2; D is perhaps TRBD1 (6 bases). In nucleotides, the CDR3 is TGCAGCGTTGAAGATCAGGGGACCGGCTACACCTTC. It specifies CSVEDQGTGYTF.